A selection of T cell receptor beta chains follows, all from one sample in a study of blood T cell repertoires in COVID-19. The repertoire was sequenced with immunoSEQ multiplex PCR; TCRdb's copy has only in-frame clones and lacks some. The repertoire has approximately 270,000 clones, 85% to 90% of them found once; the top ten carry under 2%. The sequencing input was PBMCs or T cells enriched from blood (not recorded which). These receptors originate from a man aged 40-50 years who had recovered from COVID-19. The CDR3 runs from the conserved cysteine through the conserved F or W. The order of the fields is D gene, V gene, J gene, CDR3 length, clone size, CDR3 protein, CDR3 DNA. D genes are given only for firm matches. Where a row states a size, it is once, few, many or the class of an expanded clone; other rows omit it.

TRBD1	TRBV5-5	TRBJ1-5	13	NA	CASSGTGRQPQHF	TGTGCCAGCAGCGGGACAGGGCGTCAGCCCCAGCATTTT
NA	TRBV7-2	TRBJ2-2	14	NA	CASSLSLRPGELFF	TGTGCCAGCAGCTTGAGCTTGCGTCCCGGGGAGCTGTTTTTT
NA	TRBV7-2	TRBJ1-6	15	NA	CASRGHINPNSPLHF	TGTGCCAGCAGGGGACATATAAACCCAAATTCACCCCTCCACTTT
TRBD2	TRBV5-5	TRBJ2-3	17	NA	CASSLQASGSSTDTQYF	TGTGCCAGCAGCCTCCAAGCTAGCGGGTCTAGCACAGATACGCAGTATTTT
TRBD1	TRBV18	TRBJ1-5	15	NA	CASSERTGGDQPQHF	TGTGCCAGCTCGGAACGGACAGGGGGGGATCAGCCCCAGCATTTT
NA	TRBV19	TRBJ2-7	14	NA	CASSPVGSSYEQYF	TGTGCCAGTAGCCCCGTCGGTTCCTCCTACGAGCAGTACTTC
TRBD1	TRBV6-5	TRBJ1-2	15	NA	CASSYEGAQGYGYTF	TGTGCCAGCAGTTACGAGGGGGCGCAGGGCTATGGCTACACCTTC
NA	TRBV15	TRBJ2-2	16	NA	CATSRGLTSSTGELFF	TGTGCCACCAGCAGAGGGTTGACTAGTTCCACCGGGGAGCTGTTTTTT
NA	TRBV4-3	TRBJ1-2	17	NA	CASSQEGAGEGGEGYTF	TGCGCCAGCAGCCAAGAGGGGGCAGGGGAAGGTGGGGAAGGCTACACCTTC
TRBD1	TRBV2	TRBJ1-6	14	NA	CASSKDRAKSPLHF	TGTGCCAGCAGTAAGGACAGGGCAAAATCACCCCTCCACTTT
TRBD1	TRBV5-1	TRBJ1-1	16	NA	CASSLGPTGGTTEAFF	TGCGCCAGCAGCTTGGGGCCGACAGGGGGGACCACTGAAGCTTTCTTT
TRBD2	TRBV7-3	TRBJ2-2	16	NA	CASSPVAGADTGELFF	TGTGCCAGCAGCCCAGTAGCGGGGGCAGACACCGGGGAGCTGTTTTTT
TRBD2	TRBV27	TRBJ2-7	16	NA	CASSLSGLGSSYEQYF	TGTGCCAGCAGTTTATCCGGACTAGGCAGCTCCTACGAGCAGTACTTC
TRBD1	TRBV3-1/TRBV3-2	TRBJ2-2	15	NA	CASSQGQGSTGELFF	TGTGCCAGCAGCCAAGGACAGGGAAGCACCGGGGAGCTGTTTTTT
TRBD1	TRBV27	TRBJ2-7	16	once	CASSYHTGQGTYEQYF	TGTGCCAGCAGCTATCATACGGGACAGGGCACCTACGAGCAGTACTTC
TRBD1	TRBV30	TRBJ1-2	13	once	CAYRPGQGGGYTF	TGTGCCTACCGACCGGGACAGGGAGGAGGCTACACCTTC
TRBD1	TRBV28	TRBJ1-5	17	NA	CASILHGGTGDNQPQHF	TGTGCCAGCATTTTGCACGGCGGGACAGGAGACAATCAGCCCCAGCATTTT
NA	TRBV19	TRBJ2-1	13	once	CASSSFRGNEQFF	TGTGCCAGTAGTAGTTTCAGGGGCAATGAGCAGTTCTTC
NA	TRBV6-5	TRBJ2-1	12	NA	CASSWGGGEQFF	TGTGCCAGCAGCTGGGGAGGCGGTGAGCAGTTCTTC
TRBD1	TRBV4-1	TRBJ1-2	15	NA	CASSQVTQGDYGYTF	TGCGCCAGCAGCCAAGTTACACAGGGGGACTATGGCTACACCTTC
TRBD2	TRBV7-2	TRBJ2-7	16	NA	CASSWAGTSVTYEQYF	TGTGCCAGCAGCTGGGCCGGGACTAGCGTAACCTACGAGCAGTACTTC
TRBD1	TRBV10-2	TRBJ1-2	15	few	CASRDSGGKTPGYTF	TGCGCCAGTCGTGATTCAGGGGGTAAGACTCCTGGCTACACCTTC
NA	TRBV2	TRBJ2-7	15	many	CASSDIVVSPYEQYF	TGTGCCAGCAGTGACATTGTAGTTTCTCCCTACGAGCAGTACTTC
TRBD1	TRBV19	TRBJ1-2	13	NA	CATLDRVHYGYTF	TGTGCCACCCTAGACAGGGTGCACTATGGCTACACCTTC
TRBD1	TRBV19	TRBJ1-1	13	few	CASSPGGGTEAFF	TGTGCCAGTAGCCCAGGGGGCGGGACTGAAGCTTTCTTT
TRBD1	TRBV15	TRBJ1-2	19	NA	CATSSGNFRRTGNNYGYTF	TGTGCCACCAGCTCAGGAAATTTCCGTCGGACAGGGAATAACTATGGCTACACCTTC
TRBD2	TRBV5-1	TRBJ2-1	15	NA	CASSLLSGAYNEQFF	TGCGCCAGCAGCTTGCTAAGCGGGGCCTACAATGAGCAGTTCTTC